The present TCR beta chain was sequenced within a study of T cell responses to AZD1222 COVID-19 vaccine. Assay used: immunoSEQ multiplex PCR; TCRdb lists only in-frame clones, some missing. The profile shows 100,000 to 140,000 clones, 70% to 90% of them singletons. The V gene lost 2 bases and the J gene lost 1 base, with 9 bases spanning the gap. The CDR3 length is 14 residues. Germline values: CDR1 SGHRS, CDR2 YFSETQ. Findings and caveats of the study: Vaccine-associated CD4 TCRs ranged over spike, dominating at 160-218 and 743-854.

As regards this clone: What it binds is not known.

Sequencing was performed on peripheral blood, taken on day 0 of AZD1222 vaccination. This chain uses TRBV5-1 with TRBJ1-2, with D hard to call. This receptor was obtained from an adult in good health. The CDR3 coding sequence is TGCGCCAGCAGCTTAGCGGACGGTAACTATGGCTACACCTTC. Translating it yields CASSLADGNYGYTF.